This is a list of T cell receptor beta chains from one sample in a study of human CD8 memory T cell subsets. No DNA is given; TCRdb re-called the 5' RACE reads and lists each CDR3 protein once. This sample's clone table lists roughly 9,800 distinct CDR3 sequences. Sequencing used CD8+ stem-like memory T cells (TSCM and TCM) sorted from PBMCs. Every receptor here comes from a human donor in good health. Both conserved end residues are part of each CDR3. Clone size, where shown, is once, few, many, or a class for clones that have expanded.

>NA|TRBV9|TRBJ2-1|15
CASSKTGTPYNEQFF
>NA|TRBV5-1|TRBJ2-5|12
CASSLEGETQYF
>NA|TRBV2|TRBJ2-2|16
CASRDGTGANTGELFF
>NA|TRBV12-3/TRBV12-4|TRBJ2-5|11
CASSLQETQYF
>NA|TRBV12-3/TRBV12-4|TRBJ2-2|13
CAGRVPLTGELFF
>NA|TRBV28|TRBJ2-7|13
CASSLQDFYEQYF
>NA|TRBV2|TRBJ2-7|11
CAREQGYEQYF
>NA|TRBV7-2|TRBJ2-3|13
CASSLVAADTQYF
>NA|TRBV3-1|TRBJ2-5|16
CASSHKAGGGIETQYF
>NA|TRBV20-1|TRBJ2-1|14
CSARGLWTGDEQFF
>NA|TRBV6-1|TRBJ2-1|11
CASSERYEQFF
>medium-sized|TRBV5-1|TRBJ1-1|11
CASSGAEEAFF
>NA|TRBV6-6|TRBJ2-1|13
CASSYSNDYEQFF
>NA|TRBV4-3|TRBJ2-3|15
CASSQDAASLGTQYF
>medium-sized|TRBV15|TRBJ2-3|14
CATSSSTGPDTQYF
>NA|TRBV12-3/TRBV12-4|TRBJ2-3|12
CASTDRTDTQYF
>NA|TRBV6-2/TRBV6-3|TRBJ2-5|12
CASSPLRETQYF
>NA|TRBV12-3/TRBV12-4|TRBJ2-7|12
CAVGRLAGEQYF
>NA|TRBV7-8|TRBJ1-5|15
CASSRGSRGNQPQHF
>NA|TRBV5-6|TRBJ2-7|14
CASSRLQGPYEQYF
>NA|TRBV29-1|TRBJ2-2|15
CSVEENAINTGELFF
>NA|TRBV28|TRBJ2-3|13
CASSHLRGDTQYF
>NA|TRBV19|TRBJ2-2|16
CASSDRDRGRFGELFF
>medium-sized|TRBV7-9|TRBJ2-3|15
CASSLWGGGADTQYF
>NA|TRBV14|TRBJ2-7|13
CASSQDSLGEQYF
>NA|TRBV12-3/TRBV12-4|TRBJ1-5|14
CASSFSFPNQPQHF
>NA|TRBV29-1|TRBJ2-5|14
CSASRDTLYGTQYF
>medium-sized|TRBV7-9|TRBJ2-7|13
CASSLAAAYEQYF
>NA|TRBV7-9|TRBJ2-1|12
CASSQGGAATFF
>NA|TRBV12-3/TRBV12-4|TRBJ2-1|14
CASSSDGPLDEQFF